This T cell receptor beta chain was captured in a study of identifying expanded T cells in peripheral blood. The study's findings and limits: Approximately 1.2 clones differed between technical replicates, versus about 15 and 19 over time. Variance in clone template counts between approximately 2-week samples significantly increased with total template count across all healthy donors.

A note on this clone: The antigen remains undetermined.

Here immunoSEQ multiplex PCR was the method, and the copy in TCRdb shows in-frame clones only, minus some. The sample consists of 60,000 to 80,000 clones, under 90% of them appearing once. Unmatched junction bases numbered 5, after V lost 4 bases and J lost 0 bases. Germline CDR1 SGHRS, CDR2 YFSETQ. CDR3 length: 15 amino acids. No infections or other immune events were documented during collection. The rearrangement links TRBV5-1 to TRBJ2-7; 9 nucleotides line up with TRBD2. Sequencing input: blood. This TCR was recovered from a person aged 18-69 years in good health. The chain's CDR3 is CASSGSGGSSYEQYF. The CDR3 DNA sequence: TGCGCCAGCAGCGGGAGCGGGGGGAGCTCCTACGAGCAGTACTTC.